This T cell receptor (beta chain) derives from a study of shared clonotypes between healthy human individuals. Study-wide results and limits: Non-shared clonotypes had lower generation probabilities than clonotypes shared by all four sorted-subset donors.

Comment on this clone: The antigen remains unidentified.

In the source study's methods: Junction-only immunoSEQ sequences carried no quality scores, so filtering differed. Generated by immunoSEQ multiplex PCR, the TCRdb table keeps only in-frame clones and is missing some. From that table come the V and J calls and clone size; the DNA was used to work out D and trimming. This sample yields approximately 2.4 million clones, of which 90% to 97% are seen a single time; roughly 0.13% belongs to the top ten. Looked up from germline, CDR1 is SEHNR and CDR2 is FQNEAQ (reference sequence). The CDR3 contains 18 residues. V lost 3 bases to trimming and J lost 4 bases; unmatched junction nucleotides: 8.

The specimen sequenced was naive CD4+ T cells sorted from blood. Sample subset: CD45RA+ positively selected. The V and J genes are TRBV7-9 and TRBJ2-3, with TRBD2 matching 15 bases. This TCR derives from a man aged 18 to 35 in good health. CDR3 in amino acids: CASSFSGLAGGPSDTQYF. In nucleotides, the CDR3 is TGTGCCAGCAGCTTTTCCGGACTAGCGGGAGGGCCGTCAGATACGCAGTATTTT.